The 18 T cell receptor beta chains below all came from one sample that was sequenced in a study of T cells in Graves' hyperthyroidism and ophthalmopathy. RNA transcripts gave rise to amplified TCR beta CDR3 regions. Primed by the HTBI set, a first-round RT-PCR was run on the TCR CDR3. Using its own MiXCR run on the multiplex PCR reads, TCRdb lists one record per CDR3 protein. The top ten clones hold under 7.5% of a sample with about 590,000 distinct CDR3 sequences, roughly 14% of them seen once. The sequencing input was blood. The receptors shown here come from a woman aged 25 to 39 with Graves' hyperthyroidism.

In regard to this clonotype: A much bigger clone sits one base away, suggesting this may be a read error. The V gene is TRBV7-2, the J gene TRBJ1-5; no reliable D call. Germline V gene data show CDR1 as SGHTA and CDR2 as FQGNSA. The CDR3 is 16 residues long. V lost 4 bases to trimming and J lost 5 bases, with 18 bases between them. The DNA of the CDR3 is TGTGCCAGCAGCTCCACCGGGTCTTCGAGCGATCAGCCCCAGCATTTT. It encodes CASSSTGSSSDQPQHF. Using reference TRBV7-2 and TRBJ1-5 for the parts outside the CDR3, the full variable domain is GAGVSQSPSNKVTEKGKDVELRCDPISGHTALYWYRQSLGQGLEFLIYFQGNSAPDKSGLPSDRFSAERTGGSVSTLTIQRTQQEDSAVYLCASSSTGSSSDQPQHFGDGTRLSIL.

This clonotype occurred a few times. V and J are TRBV19 and TRBJ2-7; 8 nucleotides align to TRBD2. The CDR3 loop spans 15 amino acids. The junction had 9 bases not matched to a gene; V was cut back by 6 bases and J by 2 bases. CDR1 LNHDA and CDR2 SQIVND come from the germline V gene (reference sequence). The CDR3 is CASRGELADTYEQYF. The CDR3 coding sequence is TGTGCCAGTAGAGGAGAACTAGCGGATACCTACGAGCAGTACTTC.

This clonotype came up a few times. J is TRBJ2-1 and V is TRBV4-1, with D unclear. Germline CDR1 reads MGHRA; CDR2 reads YSYEKL. V lost 4 bases and J lost 4, with 8 bases in between. The CDR3 has 13 residues. The CDR3 spells CASSPRTYNEQFF. The CDR3 DNA sequence: TGCGCCAGCAGCCCACGGACGTACAATGAGCAGTTCTTC.

This clonotype was found a few times. The CDR3 sequence is CASRSGLALNTQYF. The CDR3 bases are TGTGCCAGCAGGTCGGGACTAGCTTTGAATACGCAGTATTTT. The V gene is TRBV28, the J gene TRBJ2-3, with 9 positions matching TRBD2. The germline V gene has CDR1 MDHEN and CDR2 SYDVKM. V lost 6 bases, J lost 7 bases, and 8 bases stayed unmatched. This CDR3 contains 14 residues.

V and J are TRBV3-1 and TRBJ2-7, with no clear D. CDR3 length: 14 amino acids. V lost 4 bases, J lost 5 bases, and 15 bases lay in between. Germline V lookup: CDR1 LGHDT, CDR2 YNNKEL (reference sequence). This CDR3 is CASSLGFYPDEQYF. CDR3 DNA sequence: TGTGCCAGCAGCCTCGGCTTCTATCCCGACGAGCAGTACTTC.

This clonotype appeared many times. V usage is TRBV19 and J usage is TRBJ2-7; possibly TRBD1 for D (5 bases). The germline V and J ends were trimmed by 5 bases and 1 base, with 9 bases remaining between them. CDR1 and CDR2 (germline): LNHDA, SQIVND (reference sequence). The CDR3 extends over 13 amino acids. This CDR3 reads CASSWSGSYEQYF. The CDR3 bases are TGTGCCAGTAGTTGGTCAGGGTCCTACGAGCAGTACTTC.

This clonotype occurred many times. The chain recombines TRBV7-2 with TRBJ1-2; D gene ambiguous. The CDR3 runs 15 residues. Germline V gene lookup returns CDR1 SGHTA and CDR2 FQGNSA. Trimming pared 2 bases from V and 2 bases from J, leaving 12 bases between. CDR3 bases: TGTGCCAGCAGCTTATTGGGTTTGGGAAACTATGGCTACACCTTC. Translation gives CASSLLGLGNYGYTF.

A few counts support this clonotype. A much larger clone differs by one base, so this may be a read error. The chain carries TRBV30 and TRBJ2-1; D not resolved. This CDR3 comprises 12 residues. Germline-derived CDR1 and CDR2 are GTSNPN and SVGIG (reference sequence). The CDR3 loop is CAWSRVYDEQFF. Written as DNA, the CDR3 is TGTGCCTGGAGTCGCGTCTACGATGAGCAGTTCTTC.

In its sample, this clonotype was seen once. This chain joins TRBV4-2 and TRBJ1-2; D not certain. Germline lookup yields CDR1 LGHNA and CDR2 YNFKEQ. Deletions cut 1 base from V and 0 bases from J, with 9 bases between. CDR3 size: 15 residues. This CDR3 reads CASSQASGPNYGYTF. CDR3 DNA sequence: TGTGCCAGCAGCCAAGCGAGTGGACCTAACTATGGCTACACCTTC.

This clonotype was counted between two and nine times. This chain links TRBV6-1 with TRBJ2-3; 13 nucleotides agree with TRBD2. This CDR3 is 17 amino acids long. CDR1 is MNHNS and CDR2 is SASEGT in the germline V gene. V trimming: 6 bases; J trimming: 1 base; junction bases outside the gene matches: 7. CDR3 residues: CASRTSGRASGTDTQYF. In DNA, the CDR3 is TGTGCCAGCAGAACTAGCGGGAGGGCCTCTGGCACAGATACGCAGTATTTT.

This chain connects TRBV13 to TRBJ2-3; 8 nucleotides align to TRBD2. The CDR3 is 18 residues long. The junction had 10 bases not matched to a gene; V was cut back by 2 bases and J by 0 bases. The germline CDR1 and CDR2 sequences are PRHDT and FYEKMQ (reference sequence). CDR3 in amino acids: CASSLSQLAATSTDTQYF. The CDR3 nucleotides read TGTGCCAGCAGCTTATCCCAACTAGCGGCCACTAGCACAGATACGCAGTATTTT.

The J gene is TRBJ2-4, the V gene TRBV11-2, with TRBD2 as a possible D gene (6 bases). CDR1 SGHAT and CDR2 FQNNGV come from the germline V gene. Trimming cost V 4 bases and J 8 bases, with 21 bases left between them. The length of the CDR3 is 16 residues. Here the CDR3 reads CASSWEPGGRRHIQYF. Here the CDR3 DNA reads TGTGCCAGCAGCTGGGAGCCCGGGGGTCGGAGGCACATTCAGTACTTC.

The V and J genes are TRBV6-2 or TRBV6-3 and TRBJ1-4, with 10 nucleotides matching TRBD1. The CDR3 length is 16 residues. V was clipped by 5 bases and J by 5 bases; unmatched bases: 8. The germline V gene has CDR1 MNHEY and CDR2 SVGEGT. The CDR3 loop is CASSRQGATLNEKLFF. In nucleotides, the CDR3 is TGTGCCAGCAGTCGACAGGGGGCGACCCTCAATGAAAAACTGTTTTTT.

In its sample, this clonotype was seen a few times. This chain links TRBV25-1 with TRBJ1-2; D gene unclear. Per germline, CDR1 MGHDK and CDR2 SYGVNS. The CDR3 covers 15 residues. The V end lost 3 bases, the J end lost 5 bases, and 16 bases lay between the germline ends. The CDR3 is CASSDHGVTAYGYTF. Written as DNA, the CDR3 is TGTGCCAGCAGTGATCATGGTGTGACGGCTTATGGCTACACCTTC.

This clonotype was found many times. This rearrangement joins TRBV6-6 to TRBJ2-7; either TRBD1 or TRBD2 may supply D (5 bases each). This CDR3 has 18 residues. V was cut by 0 bases and J by 4 bases, with 22 bases left in between. The germline V gene has CDR1 MNHNY and CDR2 SVGAGI (reference sequence). The CDR3 loop reads CASSYSGPTMPLRYEQYF. CDR3 DNA sequence: TGTGCCAGCAGTTACTCGGGACCCACTATGCCCTTGAGATACGAGCAGTACTTC.

This chain uses TRBV6-1 with TRBJ2-2, with 7 bases matching TRBD2. Unmatched junction bases numbered 16, after V lost 6 bases and J lost 3 bases. In germline, CDR1 is MNHNS, CDR2 SASEGT. This CDR3 has 18 residues. The CDR3 region has the DNA TGTGCCAGCAGACCTGGGCGGGAGACTTATTTGGACACCGGGGAGCTGTTTTTT. Its protein is CASRPGRETYLDTGELFF.

The chain joins TRBV4-2 to TRBJ1-4; weak D call: TRBD1 (5 bases). V lost 6 bases, J lost 7 bases, and 15 bases lay in between. There are 14 residues in the CDR3. The germline CDR1 and CDR2 sequences are LGHNA and YNFKEQ. The CDR3 DNA is TGTGCCAGCAGTCCCAGGGTTTCCGGTGAAAAACTGTTTTTT. It specifies CASSPRVSGEKLFF.

This clonotype appeared many times. J is TRBJ2-3 and V is TRBV7-2; the match to TRBD2 covers 9 bases. There are 15 residues in the CDR3. CDR1 and CDR2 from the germline V gene are SGHTA and FQGNSA. The J segment lost 0 bases and the V segment lost 3 bases, leaving 1 base of the junction unmatched. CDR3: CASSFLAGSTDTQYF. CDR3 sequence (DNA): TGTGCCAGCAGCTTCCTAGCGGGAAGCACAGATACGCAGTATTTT.